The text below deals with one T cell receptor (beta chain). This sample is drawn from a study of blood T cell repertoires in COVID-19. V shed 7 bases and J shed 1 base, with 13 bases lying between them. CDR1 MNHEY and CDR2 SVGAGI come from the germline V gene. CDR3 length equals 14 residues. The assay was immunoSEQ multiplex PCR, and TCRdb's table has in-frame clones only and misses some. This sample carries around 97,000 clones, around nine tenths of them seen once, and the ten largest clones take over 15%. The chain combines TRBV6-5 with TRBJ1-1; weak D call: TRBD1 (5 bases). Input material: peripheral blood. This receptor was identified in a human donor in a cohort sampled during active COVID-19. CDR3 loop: CASTLRGGNTEAFF. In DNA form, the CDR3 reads TGTGCCAGCACCTTACGGGGGGGGAACACTGAAGCTTTCTTT.